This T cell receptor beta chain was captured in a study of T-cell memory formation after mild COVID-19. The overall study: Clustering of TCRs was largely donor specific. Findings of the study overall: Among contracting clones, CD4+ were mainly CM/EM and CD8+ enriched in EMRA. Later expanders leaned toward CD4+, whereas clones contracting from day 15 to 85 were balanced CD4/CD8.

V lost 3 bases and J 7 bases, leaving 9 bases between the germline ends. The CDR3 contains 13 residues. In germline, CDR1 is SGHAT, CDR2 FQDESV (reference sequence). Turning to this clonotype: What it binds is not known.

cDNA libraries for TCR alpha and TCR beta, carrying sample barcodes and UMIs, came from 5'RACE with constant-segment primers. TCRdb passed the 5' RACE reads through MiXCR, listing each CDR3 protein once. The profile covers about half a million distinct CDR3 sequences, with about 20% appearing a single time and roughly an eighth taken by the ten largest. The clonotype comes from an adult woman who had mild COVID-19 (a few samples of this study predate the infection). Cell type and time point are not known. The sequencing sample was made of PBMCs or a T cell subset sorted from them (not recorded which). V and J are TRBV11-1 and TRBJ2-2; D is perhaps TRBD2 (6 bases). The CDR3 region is CASSFAGYGELFF. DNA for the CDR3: TGTGCCAGCAGCTTTGCGGGGTACGGGGAGCTGTTTTTT.